The present TCR beta chain was sequenced within a study of blood T cell repertoires in COVID-19. Across the whole study: Acute-phase and convalescent COVID-19 samples originated in the United States, Italy and Spain. T cells, B-cell-depleted T cells, or PBMCs supplied cDNA or gDNA.

Trimming removed 1 base at V and 5 bases at J, with 17 bases between. There are 16 residues in the CDR3. Germline-derived CDR1 and CDR2 are LGHDT and YNNKEL (reference sequence). How the authors handled the data: Reference gene primers were amplified, and this amplification served to estimate nucleated cell counts. TCRdb's copy holds only in-frame clones and misses some; the assay was immunoSEQ multiplex PCR. The V and J calls and clone size were taken over from that table, and D and trimming were inferred from the DNA. The data contain 140,000 or so clones, 79% of them singletons. Those enrolled in Seattle joined during active infection and were followed longitudinally afterward.

The sequenced sample consisted of peripheral blood. This receptor was obtained from a woman in her 70s with COVID-19, enrolled during active disease. J is TRBJ1-2 and V is TRBV3-1 (or the pseudogene TRBV3-2); weak D call: TRBD1 (5 bases). The CDR3 loop is CASSQVSPREEYGYTF. CDR3 sequence (DNA): TGTGCCAGCAGCCAAGTTTCACCCAGGGAAGAGTATGGCTACACCTTC.